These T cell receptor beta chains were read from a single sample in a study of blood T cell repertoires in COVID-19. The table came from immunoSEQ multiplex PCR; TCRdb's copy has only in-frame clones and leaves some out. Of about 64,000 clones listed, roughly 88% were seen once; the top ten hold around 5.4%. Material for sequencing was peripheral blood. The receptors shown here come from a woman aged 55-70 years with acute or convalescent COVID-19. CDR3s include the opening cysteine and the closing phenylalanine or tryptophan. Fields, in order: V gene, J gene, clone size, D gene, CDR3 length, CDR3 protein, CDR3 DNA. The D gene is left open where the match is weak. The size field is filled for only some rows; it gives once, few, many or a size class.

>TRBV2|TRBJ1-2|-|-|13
CASNGLSEDGYTF
TGTGCCAGCAATGGTCTCTCTGAGGATGGCTACACCTTC
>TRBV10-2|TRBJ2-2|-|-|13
CASSEDSTGELFF
TGCGCCAGCAGTGAGGACAGCACCGGGGAGCTGTTTTTT
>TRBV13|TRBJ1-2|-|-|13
CASSLQGNYGYTF
TGTGCCAGCAGCTTACAGGGAAACTATGGCTACACCTTC
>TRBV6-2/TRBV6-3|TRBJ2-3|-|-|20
CASSYSNGMIGGSSTDTQYF
TGTGCCAGCAGTTACTCGAACGGTATGATCGGAGGTTCTAGCACAGATACGCAGTATTTT
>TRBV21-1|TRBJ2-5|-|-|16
CASSKRQGCGQETQYF
TGTGCCAGCAGCAAACGACAGGGATGCGGGCAAGAGACCCAGTACTTC
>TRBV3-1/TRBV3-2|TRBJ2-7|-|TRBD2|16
CASSQAGTRGRYEQYF
TGTGCCAGCAGCCAAGCGGGGACTAGGGGTAGGTACGAGCAGTACTTC
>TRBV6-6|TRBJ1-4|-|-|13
CASSLVQGEKLFF
TGTGCCAGCAGTTTAGTGCAGGGAGAAAAACTGTTTTTT
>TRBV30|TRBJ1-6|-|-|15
CAWTLRQGLGSPLHF
TGTGCCTGGACTCTGAGGCAGGGGCTCGGCTCACCCCTCCACTTT
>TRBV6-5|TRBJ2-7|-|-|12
CASSYPGGEQYF
TGTGCCAGCAGTTACCCCGGAGGGGAGCAGTACTTC
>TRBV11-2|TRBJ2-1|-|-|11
CASSRQTRLFF
TGTGCCAGCAGCAGACAGACTCGCTTGTTCTTC
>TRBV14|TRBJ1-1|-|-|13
CASSQELQGEAFF
TGTGCCAGCAGCCAAGAATTACAGGGCGAAGCTTTCTTT
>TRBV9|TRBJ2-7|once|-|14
CASSLRQDSYEQYF
TGTGCCAGCAGCCTTAGACAGGATTCCTACGAGCAGTACTTC
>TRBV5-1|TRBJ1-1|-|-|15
CASSGRGSRDTEAFF
TGCGCCAGCAGCGGTCGAGGGTCGCGGGACACTGAAGCTTTCTTT
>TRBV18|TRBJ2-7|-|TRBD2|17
CASSPRASGAKSYEQYF
TGTGCCAGCTCACCACGGGCTAGCGGGGCCAAGTCCTACGAGCAGTACTTC
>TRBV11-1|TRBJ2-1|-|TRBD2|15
CASSHSGGARGRQFF
TGTGCCAGCAGCCACAGCGGGGGGGCGAGGGGTCGGCAGTTCTTC
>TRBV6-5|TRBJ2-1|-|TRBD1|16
CASSSRRQGGMDEQFF
TGTGCCAGCAGTTCCCGGCGACAGGGGGGGATGGATGAGCAGTTCTTC
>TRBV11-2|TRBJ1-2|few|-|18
CASSLDRPRGFRFYGYTF
TGTGCCAGCAGCTTAGACCGACCCAGGGGTTTTAGATTCTATGGCTACACCTTC
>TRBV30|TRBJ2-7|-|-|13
CAWSVGTSYEQYF
TGTGCCTGGAGTGTGGGGACAAGCTACGAGCAGTACTTC
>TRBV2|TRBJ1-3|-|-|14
CASSPGHSGNTIYF
TGTGCCAGCAGTCCGGGACACTCTGGAAACACCATATATTTT
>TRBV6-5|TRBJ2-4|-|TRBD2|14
CASSRAGVKNIQYF
TGTGCCAGCAGTCGAGCGGGAGTCAAAAACATTCAGTACTTC
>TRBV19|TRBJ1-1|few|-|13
CASSLLQVGEAFF
TGTGCCAGTAGTTTGCTGCAGGTTGGTGAAGCTTTCTTT
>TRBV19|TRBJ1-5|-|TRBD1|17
CASSMAPDRVLSQPQHF
TGTGCCAGTAGTATGGCCCCGGACAGGGTTTTAAGTCAGCCCCAGCATTTT
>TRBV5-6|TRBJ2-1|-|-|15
CASSFGDGSYNEQFF
TGTGCCAGCAGCTTCGGAGACGGAAGTTACAATGAGCAGTTCTTC
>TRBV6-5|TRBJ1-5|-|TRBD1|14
CASSTRQGVQPQHF
TGTGCCAGCAGTACCCGACAGGGGGTCCAGCCCCAGCATTTT
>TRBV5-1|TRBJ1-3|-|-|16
CASSLGLTGPGNTIYF
TGCGCCAGCAGCTTGGGGCTTACAGGGCCTGGAAACACCATATATTTT
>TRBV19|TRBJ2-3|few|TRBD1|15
CASRRQGASTDTQYF
TGTGCCAGTAGGCGACAGGGGGCGAGCACAGATACGCAGTATTTT
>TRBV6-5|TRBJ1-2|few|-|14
CASSHGRTDYGYTF
TGTGCCAGCAGCCACGGCCGGACAGACTATGGCTACACCTTC
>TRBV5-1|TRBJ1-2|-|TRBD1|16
CASRDQGGAGNYGYTF
TGCGCCAGCAGGGATCAGGGGGGTGCGGGTAACTATGGCTACACCTTC
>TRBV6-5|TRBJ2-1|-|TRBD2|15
CASSLGGGTYNEQFF
TGTGCCAGCAGTTTGGGCGGGGGGACATACAATGAGCAGTTCTTC
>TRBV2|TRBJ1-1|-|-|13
CASRWRAGTEAFF
TGTGCCAGCAGATGGAGGGCAGGGACTGAAGCTTTCTTT
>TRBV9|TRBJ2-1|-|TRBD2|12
CASRGAGGQQFF
TGTGCCAGCAGGGGAGCGGGGGGCCAGCAGTTCTTC
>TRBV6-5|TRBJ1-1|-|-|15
CASSPSRPRQTEAFF
TGTGCCAGCAGTCCATCCCGACCCAGGCAGACTGAAGCTTTCTTT
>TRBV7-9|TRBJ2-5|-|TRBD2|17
CASSLGASGGTSGTQYF
TGTGCCAGCAGCTTAGGGGCTAGCGGGGGGACTTCGGGGACCCAGTACTTC
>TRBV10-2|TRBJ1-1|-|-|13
CATSYRENTEAFF
TGCGCCACTTCCTACAGGGAAAACACTGAAGCTTTCTTT
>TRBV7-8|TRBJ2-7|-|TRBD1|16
CASSSGGGQGLGEQYF
TGTGCCAGCAGCTCCGGGGGGGGACAGGGGCTCGGCGAGCAGTACTTC
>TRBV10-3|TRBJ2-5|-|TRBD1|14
CATTDREGEETQYF
TGTGCCACGACGGACAGGGAAGGTGAGGAGACCCAGTACTTC
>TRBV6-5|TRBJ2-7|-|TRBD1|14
CASRFRTGPYEQYF
TGTGCCAGCAGATTTAGGACAGGGCCCTACGAGCAGTACTTC
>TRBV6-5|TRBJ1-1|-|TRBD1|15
CASILTGGALSEAFF
TGTGCCAGCATCCTTACAGGGGGCGCGTTATCTGAAGCTTTCTTT
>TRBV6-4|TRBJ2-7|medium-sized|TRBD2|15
CASSDWRGGPYEQYF
TGTGCCAGCAGTGACTGGCGGGGGGGACCCTACGAGCAGTACTTC
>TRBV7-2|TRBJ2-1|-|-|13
CASSLARGNEQFF
TGTGCCAGCAGCTTAGCCAGGGGCAATGAGCAGTTCTTC
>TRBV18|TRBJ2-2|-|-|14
CASSIYKNTGELFF
TGTGCCAGCTCAATCTATAAGAACACCGGGGAGCTGTTTTTT
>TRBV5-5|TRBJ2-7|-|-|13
CASSSYSGYEQYF
TGTGCCAGCAGCTCTTATTCGGGGTACGAGCAGTACTTC
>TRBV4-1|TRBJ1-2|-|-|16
CASSQDRTAGNYGYTF
TGCGCCAGCAGCCAAGATAGAACAGCGGGGAACTATGGCTACACCTTC
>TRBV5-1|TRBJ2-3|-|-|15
CASTPAPTGTDTQYF
TGCGCCAGCACCCCGGCCCCGACAGGCACAGATACGCAGTATTTT
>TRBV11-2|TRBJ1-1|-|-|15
CASSLSGWVNTEAFF
TGTGCCAGCAGCTTATCAGGGTGGGTGAACACTGAAGCTTTCTTT
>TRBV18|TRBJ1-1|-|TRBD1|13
CASSPGQDTEAFF
TGTGCCAGCTCACCTGGACAGGACACTGAAGCTTTCTTT
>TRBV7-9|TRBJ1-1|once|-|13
CASSRGANTEAFF
TGTGCCAGTAGCCGGGGGGCCAACACTGAAGCTTTCTTT
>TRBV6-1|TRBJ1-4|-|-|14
CASSEVRLWEKLFF
TGTGCCAGCAGTGAAGTCAGGTTGTGGGAAAAACTGTTTTTT
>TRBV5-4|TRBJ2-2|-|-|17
CASSPGGGGANTGELFF
TGTGCCAGCAGCCCCGGTGGAGGCGGGGCGAACACCGGGGAGCTGTTTTTT
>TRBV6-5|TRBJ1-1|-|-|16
CASSYSTGQTNTEAFF
TGTGCCAGCAGTTACTCCACCGGACAAACGAACACTGAAGCTTTCTTT
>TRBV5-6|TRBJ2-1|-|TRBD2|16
CASSQGSSGVFYEQFF
TGTGCCAGCAGCCAGGGTTCTAGCGGGGTCTTCTATGAGCAGTTCTTC
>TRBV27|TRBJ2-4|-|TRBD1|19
CASSLGGQGGILAKNIQYF
TGTGCCAGCAGTTTAGGGGGACAGGGGGGAATCCTAGCCAAAAACATTCAGTACTTC
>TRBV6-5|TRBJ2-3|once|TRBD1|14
CASNRGDSTDTQYF
TGTGCCAGCAACAGGGGGGATAGCACAGATACGCAGTATTTT
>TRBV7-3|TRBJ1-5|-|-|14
CASSPAGSNQPQHF
TGTGCCAGCAGCCCGGCGGGGAGCAATCAGCCCCAGCATTTT
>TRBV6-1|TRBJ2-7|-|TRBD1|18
CASSEASWVGTGAYEQYF
TGTGCCAGCAGTGAAGCTTCTTGGGTCGGGACAGGGGCCTACGAGCAGTACTTC
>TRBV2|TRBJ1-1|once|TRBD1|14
CASSGQGAGTEAFF
TGTGCCAGCAGTGGACAGGGGGCAGGCACTGAAGCTTTCTTT
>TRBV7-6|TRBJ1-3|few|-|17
CASSLGLVRDSGNTIYF
TGTGCCAGCAGCTTAGGTCTGGTCAGGGACTCTGGAAACACCATATATTTT
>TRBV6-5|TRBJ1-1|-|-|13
CASTQGRGTEAFF
TGTGCCAGCACACAGGGCCGGGGCACTGAAGCTTTCTTT